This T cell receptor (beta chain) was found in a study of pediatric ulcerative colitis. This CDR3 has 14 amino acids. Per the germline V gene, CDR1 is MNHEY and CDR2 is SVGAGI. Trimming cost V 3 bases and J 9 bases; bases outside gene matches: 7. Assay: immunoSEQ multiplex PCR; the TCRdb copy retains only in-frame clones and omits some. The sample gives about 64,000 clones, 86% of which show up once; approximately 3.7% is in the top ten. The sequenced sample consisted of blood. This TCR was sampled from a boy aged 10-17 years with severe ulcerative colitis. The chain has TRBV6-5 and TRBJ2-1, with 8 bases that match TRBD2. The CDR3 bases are TGTGCCAGCAGTTATTTGGTAGCGGGGACTGAGCAGTTCTTC. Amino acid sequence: CASSYLVAGTEQFF.